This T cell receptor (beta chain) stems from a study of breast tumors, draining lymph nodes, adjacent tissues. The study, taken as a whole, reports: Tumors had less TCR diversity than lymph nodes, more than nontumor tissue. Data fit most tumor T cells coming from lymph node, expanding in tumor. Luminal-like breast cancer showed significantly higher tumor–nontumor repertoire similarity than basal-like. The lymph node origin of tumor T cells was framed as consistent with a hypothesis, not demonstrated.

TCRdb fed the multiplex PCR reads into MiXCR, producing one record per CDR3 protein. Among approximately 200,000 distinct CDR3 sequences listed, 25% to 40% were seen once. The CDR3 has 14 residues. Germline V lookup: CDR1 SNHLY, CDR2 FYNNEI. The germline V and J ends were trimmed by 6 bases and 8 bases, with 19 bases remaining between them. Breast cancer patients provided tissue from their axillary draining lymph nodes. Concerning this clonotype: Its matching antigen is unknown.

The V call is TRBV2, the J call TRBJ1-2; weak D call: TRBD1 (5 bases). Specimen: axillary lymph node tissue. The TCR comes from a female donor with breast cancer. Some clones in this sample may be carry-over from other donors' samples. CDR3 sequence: CASSTGQTNFGYTF. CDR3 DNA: TGTGCCAGCAGCACGGGGCAGACTAACTTCGGCTACACCTTC.